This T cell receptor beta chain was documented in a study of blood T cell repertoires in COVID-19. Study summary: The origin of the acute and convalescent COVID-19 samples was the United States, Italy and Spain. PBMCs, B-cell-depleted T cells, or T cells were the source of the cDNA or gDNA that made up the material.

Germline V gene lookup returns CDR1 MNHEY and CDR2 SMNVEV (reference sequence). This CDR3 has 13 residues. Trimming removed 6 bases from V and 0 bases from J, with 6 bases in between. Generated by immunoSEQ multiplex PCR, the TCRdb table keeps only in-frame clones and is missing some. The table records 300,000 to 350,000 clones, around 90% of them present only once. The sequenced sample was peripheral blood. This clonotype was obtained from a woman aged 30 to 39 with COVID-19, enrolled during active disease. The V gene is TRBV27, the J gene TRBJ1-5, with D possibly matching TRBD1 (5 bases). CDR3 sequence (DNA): TGTGCCAGCAGCCAGGGTAGCAATCAGCCCCAGCATTTT. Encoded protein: CASSQGSNQPQHF.